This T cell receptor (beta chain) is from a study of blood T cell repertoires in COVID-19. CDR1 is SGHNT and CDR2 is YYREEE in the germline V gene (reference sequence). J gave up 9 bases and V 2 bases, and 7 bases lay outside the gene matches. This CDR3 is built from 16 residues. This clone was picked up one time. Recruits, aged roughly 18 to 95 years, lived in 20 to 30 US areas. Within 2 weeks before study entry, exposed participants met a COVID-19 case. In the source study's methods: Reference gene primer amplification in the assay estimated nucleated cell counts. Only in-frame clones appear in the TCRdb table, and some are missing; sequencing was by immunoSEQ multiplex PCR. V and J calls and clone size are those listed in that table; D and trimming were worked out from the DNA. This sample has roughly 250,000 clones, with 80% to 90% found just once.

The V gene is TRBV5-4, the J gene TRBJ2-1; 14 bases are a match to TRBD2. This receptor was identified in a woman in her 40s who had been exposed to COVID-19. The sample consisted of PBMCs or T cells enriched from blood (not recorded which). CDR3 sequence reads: CASSFGLAGGYSEQFF. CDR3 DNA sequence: TGTGCCAGCAGCTTCGGACTAGCGGGAGGCTATAGTGAGCAGTTCTTC.